The entry below gives a single TCR beta chain sequence along with its context. Antigen specificity is unknown. V dropped 0 bases and J dropped 8 bases, with 16 bases sitting between them. Germline V gene sequence: CDR1 MNHEY, CDR2 SVGAGI. The CDR3 contains 15 residues. Method: immunoSEQ multiplex PCR; TCRdb's copy keeps in-frame clones and lacks some. The table shows under 20,000 clones, with around 90% occurring only once. This record comes from a study of untreated major depressive disorder. Findings and limits, study-wide: CD4+ T cells from depressed patients used TRBV05-01 (Vbeta 5.1) more often than controls.

V and J are TRBV6-5 and TRBJ1-2, with D maybe TRBD1 (5 bases). The source of this sequence is a woman between 35 and 50 years old with major depressive disorder. The source material was CD4+ T cells from PBMCs. CDR3 in DNA: TGTGCCAGCAGTTACTCTTTAGCAGGGATGCACGGCTACACCTTC. Residues: CASSYSLAGMHGYTF.